Described below is a single TCR beta chain sequence and its context. A Seattle source enrolled patients during active infection and followed them longitudinally. These data come from a study of blood T cell repertoires in COVID-19. Study-level information: PBMCs, B-cell-depleted T cells, or T cells provided the cDNA or gDNA that made up the material.

Authors' processing steps: For nucleated cells, counts were estimated from reference gene primer amplification. Repertoires were generated with immunoSEQ multiplex PCR, while TCRdb's copy carries only in-frame clones and drops some. V and J calls plus clone size are reproduced from that table; the DNA served to infer D and trimming. The sample lists about 200,000 clones, approximately 94% occurring once. CDR3 length: 13 amino acids. Looked up from germline, CDR1 is MNHEY and CDR2 is SVGAGI. The V and J ends lost 5 bases and 7 bases respectively, with 12 bases between them. Sequenced sample: peripheral blood. The receptor was isolated from a man younger than 45 with COVID-19, enrolled during active disease. The chain recombines TRBV6-5 with TRBJ1-5; unclear D gene. The CDR3 spells CASSTGVRQPQHF. CDR3 nucleotide sequence: TGTGCCAGCAGTACCGGGGTCCGACAGCCCCAGCATTTT.